This T cell receptor (beta chain) was identified during a study of blood T cells in healthy people across ages. Through a sample-barcoded 5' primer and a J-beta primer mix, a second PCR was run for about 6 to 12 cycles. TCRdb processed the 5' RACE reads anew with MiXCR; each CDR3 protein has one entry. The data hold approximately 960,000 distinct CDR3 sequences, with 25% to 35% observed a single time. The CDR3 spans 15 residues. Per the germline V gene, CDR1 is DFQATT and CDR2 is SNEGSKA (reference sequence). The germline V and J ends were trimmed by 4 bases and 2 bases, with 16 bases remaining between them. These sequences were also reported in another study, on T cells of mothers and their children.

The sequence was obtained from a woman aged 40-49 years in good health. The chain couples TRBV20-1 to TRBJ2-3, with D maybe TRBD2 (6 bases). The sample was blood. Here the CDR3 reads CSATPGGAYTDTQYF. The CDR3 DNA is TGCAGTGCTACCCCTGGCGGGGCGTACACAGATACGCAGTATTTT.